The 25 T cell receptor beta chains listed next were all sequenced from one sample in a study of T-cell reconstitution after alpha-beta-depleted transplantation in children. Unique molecular identifiers were incorporated when the TCRbeta library was constructed. Each CDR3 protein is one row after TCRdb ran MiXCR on the PCR reads. The table shows about 640,000 distinct CDR3 sequences, with roughly 17% occurring only once. The specimen was PBMCs from the stem cell graft donor, collected from the stem cell graft. These receptors were collected from a human donor who donated a stem cell graft to a child with acute myeloid leukemia.

This clonotype was seen many times. The rearrangement joins TRBV20-1 to TRBJ1-4; TRBD1 might be the D (6 bases). Per germline, CDR1 DFQATT and CDR2 SNEGSKA (reference sequence). The CDR3 contains 12 residues. V lost 6 bases and J 8 bases, leaving 13 bases between the germline ends. The CDR3 loop is CSADRDTEKLFF. In DNA form, the CDR3 reads TGCAGTGCAGACCGGGACACCGAAAAACTGTTTTTT.

This clonotype was seen at least ten times. The chain joins TRBV29-1 to TRBJ2-5, with a tentative D call TRBD2 (5 bases). Deletions cut 4 bases from V and 5 bases from J, with 8 bases between. Looked up from germline, CDR1 is SQVTM and CDR2 is ANQGSEA. The CDR3 has 11 residues. Here the CDR3 DNA reads TGCAGCGTTGGGACGGGGGAGACCCAGTACTTC. It yields the protein CSVGTGETQYF.

This clonotype has ten or more counts. V and J are TRBV20-1 and TRBJ2-4; 8 bases are a match to TRBD2. V dropped 3 bases and J dropped 0; count of bases not matched to a gene: 4. Germline V gene lookup returns CDR1 DFQATT and CDR2 SNEGSKA (reference sequence). The CDR3 is 15 residues long. The CDR3 reads CSASASGGAKNIQYF. The CDR3 DNA reads TGCAGTGCTAGTGCCAGCGGGGGAGCCAAAAACATTCAGTACTTC.

The chain carries TRBV7-9 and TRBJ2-1, with D tentatively TRBD1 (6 bases). The CDR3 runs 14 residues. V lost 10 bases to trimming and J lost 9 bases, with 22 bases between them. Germline CDR1 SEHNR, CDR2 FQNEAQ (reference sequence). Here the CDR3 reads CAIPMRGSWFEQFF. In DNA, the CDR3 is TGTGCCATCCCAATGAGGGGGTCGTGGTTTGAGCAGTTCTTC. Full variable domain (remainder filled in from reference TRBV7-9 and TRBJ2-1): DTGVSQNPRHKITKRGQNVTFRCDPISEHNRLYWYRQTLGQGPEFLTYFQNEAQLEKSRLLSDRFSAERPKGSFSTLEIQRTEQGDSAMYLCAIPMRGSWFEQFFGPGTRLTVL.

This clonotype was counted a few times. The V call is TRBV11-2, the J call TRBJ2-3; a possible D gene is TRBD2 (7 bases). V was clipped by 4 bases and J by 2 bases, with 22 bases between them. Germline V gives CDR1 SGHAT, CDR2 FQNNGV. The CDR3 has 18 amino acids. CDR3 loop: CASSYYLSGGGLTDTQYF. Written as DNA, the CDR3 is TGTGCCAGCAGCTACTACCTCTCTGGCGGGGGCCTCACAGATACGCAGTATTTT.

V gene TRBV6-1 combines with J gene TRBJ2-7; D is perhaps TRBD2 (5 bases). Trimming cost V 6 bases and J 0 bases, with 15 bases left between them. There are 15 residues in the CDR3. CDR1 and CDR2 (germline): MNHNS, SASEGT. CDR3 DNA: TGTGCCAGCAGCCCCGCCGGGGTTTCCTCCTACGAGCAGTACGTC. Translating it yields CASSPAGVSSYEQYV.

This clonotype was counted ten times or more. The rearrangement uses TRBV6-1 and TRBJ1-5; the D is unclear. V dropped 5 bases and J dropped 0 bases, with 8 bases sitting between them. The V gene's germline CDR1 is MNHNS and CDR2 SASEGT. CDR3 length: 14 amino acids. This chain's CDR3 is CASSPLFSNQPQHF. DNA of the CDR3: TGTGCCAGCAGTCCTCTCTTTAGCAATCAGCCCCAGCATTTT.

This clonotype appeared many times. The V and J genes are TRBV5-1 and TRBJ2-3, with D unresolved. V lost 0 bases and J 1 base, leaving 6 bases between the germline ends. This CDR3 spans 14 amino acids. The germline V gene has CDR1 SGHRS and CDR2 YFSETQ. CDR3 loop: CASSLDGRTDTQYF. The CDR3 nucleotides read TGCGCCAGCAGCTTGGACGGCCGCACAGATACGCAGTATTTT.

This clonotype was picked up a small number of times. This sequence joins TRBV7-6 and TRBJ1-5; D is possibly TRBD1 (5 bases). The germline gives CDR1 SGHVS, CDR2 FNYEAQ. This CDR3 is built from 15 residues. Trimming took off 1 base at V and 3 bases at J, with 10 bases between the two ends. The CDR3 loop reads CASSLVSGNNQPQHF. The CDR3 DNA follows: TGTGCCAGCAGCTTAGTGTCAGGGAACAATCAGCCCCAGCATTTT. The complete variable domain, with remaining parts taken from reference TRBV7-6 and TRBJ1-5, reads GAGVSQSPRYKVTKRGQDVALRCDPISGHVSLYWYRQALGQGPEFLTYFNYEAQQDKSGLPNDRFSAERPEGSISTLTIQRTEQRDSAMYRCASSLVSGNNQPQHFGDGTRLSIL.

This clonotype was seen just once. Since a much larger clone is just one base distant, this may be a read error. This chain links TRBV27 with TRBJ2-5; 10 bases match TRBD1. Trimming took 10 bases from V and 4 from J; bases not matched to a gene: 6. There are 13 residues in the CDR3. The germline gives CDR1 MNHEY, CDR2 SMNVEV (reference sequence). The chain's CDR3 is CAILRDRGETQYF. For the CDR3, the DNA is TGTGCCATCTTGAGGGACAGGGGAGAGACCCAGTACTTC.

V is TRBV29-1 and J is TRBJ2-1; 8 nucleotides align to TRBD2. The V segment lost 3 bases and the J segment 6 bases; nucleotides outside the gene matches: 7. The germline V gene encodes CDR1 SQVTM and CDR2 ANQGSEA. This CDR3 is 14 amino acids long. CDR3 sequence (DNA): TGCAGCGTTGACGAGCGGGGGCTCCTCAATGAGCAGTTCTTC. This encodes CSVDERGLLNEQFF.

The V call is TRBV4-2, the J call TRBJ1-4; D not certain. The germline gives CDR1 LGHNA, CDR2 YNFKEQ. The CDR3 loop spans 15 amino acids. V was shortened by 6 bases and J by 0 bases, with 11 bases between the two germline ends. CDR3 nucleotide sequence: TGTGCCAGCAGACCCGCGCGTGCAACTAATGAAAAACTGTTTTTT. It translates to CASRPARATNEKLFF.

Many counts were recorded for this clonotype. The chain uses TRBV29-1 and TRBJ2-1; D is perhaps TRBD2 (6 bases). CDR1 and CDR2 (germline): SQVTM, ANQGSEA. The V gene lost 7 bases and the J gene lost 7 bases, with 17 bases spanning the gap. CDR3 length: 13 residues. This CDR3 reads CSAGWRGRNEQFF. The CDR3 coding sequence is TGCAGCGCCGGTTGGAGGGGACGGAATGAGCAGTTCTTC.

The DNA of the CDR3 is TGTGCCAGCAGTCAGGGACAGGGAAGTGGAGAAGTGGGCGAGCAGTACTTC. Translated, it gives CASSQGQGSGEVGEQYF. The chain combines TRBV12-3 or TRBV12-4 with TRBJ2-7; 9 nucleotides agree with TRBD1. CDR3 length equals 17 residues. Germline trimming cut 5 bases from V and 6 bases from J; bases unmatched to any gene: 17.

This clonotype came up many times. The chain joins TRBV5-8 to TRBJ2-3; unclear D gene. The CDR3 length is 13 residues. Germline V gene data show CDR1 as SGHTS and CDR2 as YDEGEE. V was pared by 4 bases and J by 0 bases, with 6 bases between. CDR3 region: CASSPGSTDTQYF. The CDR3 region has the DNA TGTGCCAGCAGCCCAGGTAGCACAGATACGCAGTATTTT. Full variable domain (remainder filled in from reference TRBV5-8 and TRBJ2-3): EAGVTQSPTHLIKTRGQQATLRCSPISGHTSVYWYQQALGLGLQFLLWYDEGEERNRGNFPPRFSGRQFPNYSSELNVNALELEDSALYLCASSPGSTDTQYFGPGTRLTVL.

This clonotype has a count of ten or more. The chain recombines TRBV29-1 with TRBJ2-5; the D call may be TRBD1 or TRBD2 (6 bases each). V was pared by 2 bases and J by 5 bases, with 9 bases between. This CDR3 is 12 amino acids long. Germline CDR1 and CDR2: SQVTM and ANQGSEA. In DNA, the CDR3 is TGCAGCGTTGAAAAAGGGGGGGAGACCCAGTACTTC. Protein product: CSVEKGGETQYF.

This clonotype occurred many times. This chain links TRBV7-2 with TRBJ1-5; D is ambiguous. Germline V gene data show CDR1 as SGHTA and CDR2 as FQGNSA. The V and J ends lost 5 bases and 6 bases respectively, with 11 bases between them. This CDR3 region has 13 residues. CDR3 sequence reads: CASSPVDVQPQHF. DNA of the CDR3: TGTGCCAGCAGCCCAGTGGACGTTCAGCCCCAGCATTTT.

This clonotype was observed at least ten times. The V and J genes are TRBV20-1 and TRBJ1-6; possible D gene TRBD1, 5 bases. The CDR3 has 13 amino acids. Trimming pared 3 bases from V and 10 bases from J, leaving 13 bases between. Germline lookup yields CDR1 DFQATT and CDR2 SNEGSKA (reference sequence). The CDR3 nucleotides read TGCAGTGCTAGGGCGGGGAGGGACTCACCCCTCCACTTT. It is translated as CSARAGRDSPLHF.

This clonotype showed up just a few times. In DNA, the CDR3 is TGCGCCAGCAGCGGGTCTTACGGGGGCACTGAAGCTTTCTTT. Its translation is CASSGSYGGTEAFF. The chain links TRBV4-3 to TRBJ1-1, with D perhaps matching TRBD1 (5 bases). V dropped 5 bases and J dropped 4 bases, with 14 bases sitting between them. The CDR3 is 14 amino acids. Germline CDR1 is LGHNA and CDR2 is YSLEER.

V and J are TRBV6-6 and TRBJ2-2; D is unclear. This CDR3 spans 12 amino acids. The germline V gene has CDR1 MNHNY and CDR2 SVGAGI (reference sequence). Trimming took off 7 bases at V and 7 bases at J, with 10 bases between the two ends. CDR3 sequence reads: CASTQSGGELFF. The CDR3 DNA sequence: TGTGCCAGCACTCAAAGTGGCGGGGAGCTGTTTTTT.

This clonotype was observed many times. The chain couples TRBV20-1 to TRBJ2-5; D uncertain. The germline CDR1 and CDR2 sequences are DFQATT and SNEGSKA (reference sequence). CDR3 length: 14 residues. Trimming shortened V by 3 bases and J by 1 base, and 12 bases separated the two germline ends. DNA of the CDR3: TGCAGTGCTAGTCCTAGTAGGATCCAAGAGACCCAGTACTTC. This gives the protein CSASPSRIQETQYF.

In this sample, this clonotype turned up many times. CDR3 region: CSASLPSFPYEQYF. CDR3 DNA sequence: TGCAGTGCTTCCCTCCCTAGCTTTCCCTACGAGCAGTACTTC. The rearrangement uses TRBV20-1 and TRBJ2-7, with a possible D match to TRBD2 (5 bases). Per the germline V gene, CDR1 is DFQATT and CDR2 is SNEGSKA (reference sequence). V gave up 5 bases and J gave up 2 bases, with 16 bases separating them. The CDR3 extends over 14 amino acids.

This rearrangement joins TRBV12-3 or TRBV12-4 to TRBJ2-4; D perhaps matches TRBD1 (6 bases). The CDR3 runs to 15 residues. V lost 7 bases and J lost 0, with 13 bases in between. The CDR3: CASNSGTLAKNIQYF. In DNA, the CDR3 is TGTGCCAGCAATTCCGGGACACTAGCCAAAAACATTCAGTACTTC.

Ten or more counts support this clonotype. The chain uses TRBV4-2 and TRBJ2-1; the D gene is possibly TRBD2 (6 bases). V lost 1 base and J lost 6, with 10 bases in between. The CDR3 has 14 amino acids. Germline V gene lookup returns CDR1 LGHNA and CDR2 YNFKEQ. CDR3 residues: CASSQVGGSNEQFF. The CDR3 DNA is TGTGCCAGCAGCCAAGTTGGGGGGAGCAATGAGCAGTTCTTC.

This clonotype was seen repeatedly, ten times or more. A read error may account for a junction end that differs from germline. The genes are TRBV20-1 and TRBJ2-7; 7 positions match TRBD1. There are 13 residues in the CDR3. Germline loops: CDR1 DFQATT, CDR2 SNEGSKA (reference sequence). The DNA of the CDR3 is TGCAGTGCTAGAAGGGACAGATCCTACGTGCAGTACTTC. Its translation is CSARRDRSYVQYF.